A selection of T cell receptor beta chains follows, all from one sample in a study of identical twins. TCRdb used MiXCR to reprocess the 5' RACE reads, holding one entry per CDR3 protein. The sample carries 400,000 to 500,000 distinct CDR3 sequences, around 20% recorded once. The sample comprised naive T cells sorted from blood. The source is a man in his fifties or sixties in good health. The CDR3 runs from the conserved cysteine through the conserved F or W. D genes are given only for firm matches. The size field is filled for only some rows; it gives once, few, many or a size class.

>-|TRBJ2-1|-|TRBV3-1
CASSPRTLEQFF
TGTGCCAGCAGCCCTCGGACACTTGAGCAGTTCTTC
>-|TRBJ1-1|few|TRBV7-2
CASSFSRENTEAFF
TGTGCCAGCAGCTTCTCCAGGGAGAACACTGAAGCTTTCTTT
>-|TRBJ1-2|few|TRBV5-6
CASSLSAGHGYTF
TGTGCCAGCAGCTTATCGGCAGGGCATGGCTACACCTTC
>TRBD1|TRBJ1-1|many|TRBV5-6
CASSLVGQGGNTEAFF
TGTGCCAGCAGCTTGGTGGGACAGGGAGGGAACACTGAAGCTTTCTTT
>-|TRBJ1-1|few|TRBV10-1
CARGLNTEAFF
TGCGCCCGAGGGTTGAACACTGAAGCTTTCTTT
>TRBD1|TRBJ2-1|-|TRBV7-9
CASSLEGQGEDEQFF
TGTGCCAGCAGCTTAGAGGGACAGGGAGAGGATGAGCAGTTCTTC
>-|TRBJ1-5|few|TRBV25-1
CASSESGDNQPQHF
TGTGCCAGCAGTGAATCAGGGGACAATCAGCCCCAGCATTTT
>-|TRBJ2-4|-|TRBV29-1
CSAGEDIQYF
TGCAGCGCAGGGGAAGACATTCAGTACTTC
>-|TRBJ2-1|many|TRBV5-5
CASSPGFYNEQFF
TGTGCCAGCAGCCCGGGATTTTACAATGAGCAGTTCTTC
>-|TRBJ2-3|-|TRBV5-5
CASTWVRQQPDTQYF
TGTGCCAGCACCTGGGTAAGGCAGCAGCCGGATACGCAGTATTTT
>-|TRBJ1-5|many|TRBV6-2/TRBV6-3
CASSYSRGQPQHF
TGTGCCAGCAGTTACTCCAGGGGTCAGCCCCAGCATTTT
>TRBD1|TRBJ2-7|many|TRBV6-1
CASRLQGATYEQYF
TGTGCCAGCAGACTACAGGGGGCTACCTACGAGCAGTACTTC
>-|TRBJ2-1|many|TRBV7-8
CASSFLAQGSEQFF
TGTGCCAGCAGCTTTCTCGCCCAGGGATCTGAGCAGTTCTTC
>-|TRBJ2-5|many|TRBV5-1
CASSLGFSAAQETQYF
TGCGCCAGCAGCTTGGGATTCAGTGCAGCACAAGAGACCCAGTACTTC
>-|TRBJ2-5|-|TRBV29-1
CSIRDIDQETQYF
TGCAGCATCCGGGACATTGACCAAGAGACCCAGTACTTC
>TRBD2|TRBJ2-7|-|TRBV6-1
CASEGGSSYEQYF
TGTGCCAGCGAAGGCGGGAGCTCCTACGAGCAGTACTTC
>-|TRBJ1-5|few|TRBV20-1
CSASPQGPQHF
TGCAGTGCTAGCCCCCAGGGACCCCAGCATTTT
>TRBD1|TRBJ2-7|many|TRBV28
CASSLPLKTGQSSYEQYF
TGTGCCAGCAGTTTACCCCTCAAAACGGGACAGAGCTCCTACGAGCAGTACTTC
>TRBD1|TRBJ2-1|-|TRBV29-1
CSGGDRLF
TGCAGCGGAGGGGACAGGCTCTTC
>-|TRBJ2-3|many|TRBV25-1
CASSLSDYTQYF
TGTGCCAGCAGTTTAAGCGACTACACGCAGTATTTT
>-|TRBJ2-3|many|TRBV12-3/TRBV12-4
CASSPDPLTDTQYF
TGTGCCAGCAGTCCGGATCCCCTCACAGATACGCAGTATTTT
>TRBD2|TRBJ2-2|-|TRBV20-1
CSARVAGGAPRTGELFF
TGCAGTGCTAGAGTGGCGGGGGGCGCCCCTCGGACCGGGGAGCTGTTTTTT
>TRBD1|TRBJ2-3|-|TRBV4-1
CASSQLGTGADTQYF
TGCGCCAGCAGCCAACTAGGGACAGGGGCAGATACGCAGTATTTT
>TRBD1|TRBJ2-7|many|TRBV20-1
CSARWDRTYEQYF
TGCAGTGCTAGATGGGACAGAACATACGAGCAGTACTTC
>-|TRBJ1-2|few|TRBV2
CASSEINSYGYTF
TGTGCCAGCAGTGAAATTAACTCCTATGGCTACACCTTC
>TRBD2|TRBJ2-1|few|TRBV12-3/TRBV12-4
CASSSYSLAGDYNEQFF
TGTGCCAGCAGTTCCTACTCCTTAGCGGGGGACTACAATGAGCAGTTCTTC
>-|TRBJ2-6|many|TRBV15
CATSRSDRFPKGANVLTF
TGTGCCACCAGCAGAAGCGACAGGTTTCCAAAGGGGGCCAACGTCCTGACTTTC
>TRBD1|TRBJ2-7|many|TRBV28
CASSPPGQGSYEQYF
TGTGCCAGCAGTCCGCCGGGACAGGGATCCTACGAGCAGTACTTC
>TRBD2|TRBJ2-1|-|TRBV5-1
CASSTSGRLGNEQFF
TGCGCCAGCAGCACTAGCGGGAGGCTGGGGAATGAGCAGTTCTTC
>-|TRBJ2-2|few|TRBV7-2
CASSLNFGSTGELFF
TGTGCCAGCAGCTTAAATTTTGGCTCCACCGGGGAGCTGTTTTTT
>-|TRBJ2-1|-|TRBV20-1
CSATRGTGTPKNNEQFF
TGCAGTGCTACAAGGGGGACCGGGACTCCCAAGAACAATGAGCAGTTCTTC
>-|TRBJ2-1|many|TRBV16
CASSLTAGGREQFF
TGTGCCAGCAGCCTTACCGCAGGCGGGCGTGAGCAGTTCTTC
>TRBD2|TRBJ2-1|-|TRBV7-2
CASSLGTSLYNEQFF
TGTGCCAGCAGCTTAGGGACTAGTCTCTACAATGAGCAGTTCTTC
>-|TRBJ1-5|many|TRBV6-2/TRBV6-3
CASSRNSNQPQHF
TGTGCCAGCAGCAGAAATAGCAATCAGCCCCAGCATTTT
>TRBD1|TRBJ1-5|many|TRBV20-1
CSARGTGKSIENQPQHF
TGCAGTGCTAGAGGGACAGGGAAGTCGATTGAGAATCAGCCCCAGCATTTT
>-|TRBJ1-6|-|TRBV5-1
CASSASSAAPIPLHF
TGCGCCAGCAGCGCCTCGTCGGCAGCCCCAATTCCCCTCCACTTT
>TRBD1|TRBJ1-6|many|TRBV4-3
CASSRVGQQGGSPLHF
TGCGCCAGCAGCCGGGTGGGACAGCAAGGTGGATCACCCCTCCACTTT
>TRBD1|TRBJ1-1|-|TRBV7-2
CASSPHRGRWTEAFF
TGTGCCAGCAGCCCGCACAGGGGGCGATGGACTGAAGCTTTCTTT
>-|TRBJ2-7|-|TRBV6-1
CASKRTISYEQYF
TGTGCCAGCAAGAGGACCATCTCCTACGAGCAGTACTTC